The clone carrying this T cell receptor (beta chain) was counted between two and nine times. Its specificity is unknown. The data belong to a study of blood T cells in healthy people across ages. Study results and caveats: In long-lived donors, naive CD4+ cell counts and diversity exceeded those of aged donors. Unknown donor CMV status possibly confounded expanded clonotype changes.

Using a J-beta primer mix together with a sample-barcoded 5' primer, a second PCR was run for about 6 to 11 cycles. TCRdb passed the 5' RACE reads through MiXCR, listing each CDR3 protein once. Of approximately 400,000 distinct CDR3 sequences in the sample, roughly half are singletons; the top ten hold roughly 51%. Each donor was a healthy Caucasian individual from Russia, aged about 6 to 95. The TCR sequence derives from a man in his 60s in good health. The specimen sequenced was blood.

The CDR3 region has the DNA TGTGCCAGCAGCCGAGAAGTCGTAACCTGGAGGACCCAGTACTTC. Translating gives CASSREVVTWRTQYF. The chain links TRBV3-1 to TRBJ2-7, with D uncertain. The tail of the sequence fits TRBJ2-5 better, so the J call may be wrong. The length of the CDR3 is 15 residues. From germline, CDR1 is LGHDT and CDR2 YNNKEL (reference sequence).